This TCR beta chain emerged from a study of cytomegalovirus exposure and HLA in healthy donors. Study-wide background: As released early, the data held 70 million to 95 million unique TCRs from HLA-typed donors. Study-wide results and limits: Across all donors, roughly uniform sequencing depth was an assumption of the presence/absence analyses. According to the study, roughly 160 TCR beta chains were cytomegalovirus-associated.

A remark on this clone: Its target is not known.

PCR involved 60 Vbeta and 13 Jbeta primers. The method was immunoSEQ multiplex PCR; TCRdb's version includes in-frame clones alone and lacks a portion of them. Its table lists around 130,000 clones. The sequence came from a woman aged 40 to 55 in good health and CMV-seronegative. The sequenced sample consisted of PBMCs.

This CDR3 reads CASSQDFSNYGYTF. CDR3 nucleotide sequence: TGCGCCAGCAGCCAAGACTTCAGTAACTATGGCTACACCTTC. V gene TRBV4-3 combines with J gene TRBJ1-2; unclear D gene. CDR1 and CDR2 from the germline V gene are LGHNA and YSLEER. Trimming left V 0 bases short and J 1 base short, with 6 bases between. This CDR3 has 14 residues.